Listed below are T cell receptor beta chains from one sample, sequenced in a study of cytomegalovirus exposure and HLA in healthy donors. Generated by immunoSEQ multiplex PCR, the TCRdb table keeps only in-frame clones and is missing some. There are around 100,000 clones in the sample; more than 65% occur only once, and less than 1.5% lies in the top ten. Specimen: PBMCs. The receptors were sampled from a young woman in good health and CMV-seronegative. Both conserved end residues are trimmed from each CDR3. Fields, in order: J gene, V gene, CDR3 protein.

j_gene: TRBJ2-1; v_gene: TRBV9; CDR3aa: ASSPGLANEQF
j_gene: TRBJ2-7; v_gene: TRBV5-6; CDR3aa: ASSLGTGIWGYEQY
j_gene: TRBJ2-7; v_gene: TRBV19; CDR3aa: ASSIDLGTEFYEQY
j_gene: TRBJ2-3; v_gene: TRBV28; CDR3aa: ASSPRTSTDTQY
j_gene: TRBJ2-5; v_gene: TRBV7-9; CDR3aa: ASRLGSQFQETQY
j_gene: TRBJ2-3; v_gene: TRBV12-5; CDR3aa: ASGLQGANTQY
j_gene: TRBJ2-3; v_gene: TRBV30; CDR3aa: AWTRETSGSDTQY
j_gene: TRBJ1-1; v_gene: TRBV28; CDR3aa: ASSLGLGATKAF
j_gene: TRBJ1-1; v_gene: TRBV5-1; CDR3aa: ASSLRTGRNTEAF
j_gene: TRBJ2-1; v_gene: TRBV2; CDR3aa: ASSPTSGTYNEQF
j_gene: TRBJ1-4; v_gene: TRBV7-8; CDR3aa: ASSLGRMGEKLF
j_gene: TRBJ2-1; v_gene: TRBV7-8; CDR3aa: ASSPTTSSYNEQF
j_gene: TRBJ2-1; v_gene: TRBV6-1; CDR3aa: ASSRTESSYNEQF
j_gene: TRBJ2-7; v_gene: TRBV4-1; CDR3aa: ASSQFPGETDEQY
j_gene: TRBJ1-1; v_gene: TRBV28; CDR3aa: ASSSLRQGPIFAF
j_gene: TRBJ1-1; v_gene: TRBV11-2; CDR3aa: ASSLGQGGFTEAF
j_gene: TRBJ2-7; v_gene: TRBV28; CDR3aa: ASRPPKGDNYEQY
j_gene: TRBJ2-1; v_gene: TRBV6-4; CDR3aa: ASSDSFLAGDLNEQF
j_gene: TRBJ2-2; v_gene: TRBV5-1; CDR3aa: ASSLDQSTGELF
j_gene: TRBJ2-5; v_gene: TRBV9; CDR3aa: ASSRPLGGENQETQY
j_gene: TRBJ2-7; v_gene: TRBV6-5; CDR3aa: ASRELAGESHEQY
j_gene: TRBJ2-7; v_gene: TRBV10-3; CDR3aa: AISGDSPGFYEQY
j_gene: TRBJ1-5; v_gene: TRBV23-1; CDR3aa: ASTRLEGGRGLNSNQPQH
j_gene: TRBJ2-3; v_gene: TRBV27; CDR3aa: ASSPSASGGRDTQY
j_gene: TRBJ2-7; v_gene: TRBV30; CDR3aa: AWSRDYPLEQY
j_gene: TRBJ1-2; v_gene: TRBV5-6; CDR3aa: ASRHGQGRYT
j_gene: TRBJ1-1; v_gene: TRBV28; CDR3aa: ASSSFDSKAF
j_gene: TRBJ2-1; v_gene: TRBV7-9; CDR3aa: ASSLAGSNEQF
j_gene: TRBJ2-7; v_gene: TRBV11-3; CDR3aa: ASSSQTGPYEQY
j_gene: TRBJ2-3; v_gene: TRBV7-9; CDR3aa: ASSPRTSDEWTDTQY
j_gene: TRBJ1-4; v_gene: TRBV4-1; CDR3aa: ASRGSGQLLGKLF
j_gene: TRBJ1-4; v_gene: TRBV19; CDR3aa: ARGGRLNEKLF
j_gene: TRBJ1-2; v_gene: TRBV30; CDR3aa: AWSIGAGYYGYT
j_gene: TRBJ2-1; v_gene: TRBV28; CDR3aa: ASSSSGTKYNEQF
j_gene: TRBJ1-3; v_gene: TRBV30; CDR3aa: AWSGGLGNTIY
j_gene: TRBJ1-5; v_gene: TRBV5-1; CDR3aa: ASSLAGGLPQH
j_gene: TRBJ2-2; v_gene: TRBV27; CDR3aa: ASSSETGTGGTGELF
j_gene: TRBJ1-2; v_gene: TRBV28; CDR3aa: ASSFRGVDYGYT
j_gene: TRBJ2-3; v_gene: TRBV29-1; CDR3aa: SVGSGVLTDTQY
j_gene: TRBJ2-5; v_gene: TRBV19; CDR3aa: ASSRTGGEETQY
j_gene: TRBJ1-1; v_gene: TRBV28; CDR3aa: ASSLPGTGLEAF
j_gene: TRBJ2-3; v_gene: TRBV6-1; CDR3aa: ASSPTRSTDTQY
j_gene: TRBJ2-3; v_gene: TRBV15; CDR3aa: ATSTKTGPADTQY
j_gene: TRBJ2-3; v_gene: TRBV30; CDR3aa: AWNLGTDTQY
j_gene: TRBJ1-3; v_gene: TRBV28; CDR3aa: ASSFPGQGFSGNTIY
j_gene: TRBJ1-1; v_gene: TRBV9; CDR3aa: ASSARQGLTEAF
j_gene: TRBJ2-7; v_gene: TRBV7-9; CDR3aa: ASSRGFSYEQY
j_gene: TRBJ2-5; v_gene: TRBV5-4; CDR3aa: ASSLGGVEETQY
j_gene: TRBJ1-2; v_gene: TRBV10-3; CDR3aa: AISESGTGGSGYT
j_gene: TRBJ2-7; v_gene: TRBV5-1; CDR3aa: ASSLGQGPYEQY
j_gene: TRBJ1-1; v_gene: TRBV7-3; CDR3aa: ASSPQTVNTEAF